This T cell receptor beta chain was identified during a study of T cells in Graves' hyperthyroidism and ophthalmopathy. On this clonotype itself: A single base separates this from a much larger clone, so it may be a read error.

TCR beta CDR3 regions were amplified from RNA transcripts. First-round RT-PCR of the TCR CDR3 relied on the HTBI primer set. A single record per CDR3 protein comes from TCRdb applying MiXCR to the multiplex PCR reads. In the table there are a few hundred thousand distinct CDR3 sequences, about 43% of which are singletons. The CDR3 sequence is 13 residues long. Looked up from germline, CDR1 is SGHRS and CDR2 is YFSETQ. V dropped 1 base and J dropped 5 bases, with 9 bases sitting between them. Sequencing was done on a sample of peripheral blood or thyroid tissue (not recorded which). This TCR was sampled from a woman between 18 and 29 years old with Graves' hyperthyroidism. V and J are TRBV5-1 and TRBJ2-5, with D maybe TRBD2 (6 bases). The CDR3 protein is CASSLYSGETQYF. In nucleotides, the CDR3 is TGCGCCAGCAGCTTGTACAGCGGGGAGACCCAGTACTTC.